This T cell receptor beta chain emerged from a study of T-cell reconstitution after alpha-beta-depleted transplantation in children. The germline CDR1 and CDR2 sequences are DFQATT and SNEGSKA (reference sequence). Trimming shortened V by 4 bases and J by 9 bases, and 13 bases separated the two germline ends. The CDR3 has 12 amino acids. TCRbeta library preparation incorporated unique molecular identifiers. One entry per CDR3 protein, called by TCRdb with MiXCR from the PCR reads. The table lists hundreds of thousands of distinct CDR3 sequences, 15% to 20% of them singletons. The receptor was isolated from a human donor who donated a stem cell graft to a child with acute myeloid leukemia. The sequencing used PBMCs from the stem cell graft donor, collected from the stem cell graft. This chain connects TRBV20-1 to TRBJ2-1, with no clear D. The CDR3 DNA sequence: TGCAGTGCTATCCCTACTCGTAGTGAGCAGTTCTTC. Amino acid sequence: CSAIPTRSEQFF.